This is a list of T cell receptor beta chains from one sample in a study of beta chain features in type 1 diabetes. Repertoires were generated with immunoSEQ multiplex PCR, while TCRdb's copy carries only in-frame clones and drops some. The table records 350,000 to 450,000 clones, approximately 15% of them present only once. Sequenced material: naive CD4+ T cells from blood. These receptor sequences come from a man aged 25 to 45 in good health. Both conserved end residues are part of each CDR3. The D gene is left open where the match is weak. Expanded clones get a size class; other rows say once, few or many, or leave the size out.

NA	TRBD1	TRBJ1-2	TRBV5-1	CASSADRGHYGYTF	TGCGCCAGCAGCGCGGACAGGGGCCACTATGGCTACACCTTC
few	NA	TRBJ2-1	TRBV7-2	CASSLDHNEQFF	TGTGCCAGCAGCTTAGACCACAATGAGCAGTTCTTC
NA	NA	TRBJ2-5	TRBV18	CASSPIGETQYF	TGTGCCAGCTCACCGATTGGGGAGACCCAGTACTTC
few	NA	TRBJ1-1	TRBV30	CAWSGDGLNTEAFF	TGTGCCTGGAGTGGTGACGGACTGAACACTGAAGCTTTCTTT
NA	NA	TRBJ2-2	TRBV4-3	CASSQDGFRGTGELFF	TGCGCCAGCAGCCAAGATGGATTCAGAGGCACCGGGGAGCTGTTTTTT
few	NA	TRBJ2-5	TRBV2	CASSIRKETQYF	TGTGCCAGCAGTATCAGAAAAGAGACCCAGTACTTC
NA	TRBD1	TRBJ2-5	TRBV5-1	CASSLVGTGNQETQYF	TGCGCCAGCAGCTTGGTCGGGACAGGGAACCAAGAGACCCAGTACTTC
few	NA	TRBJ2-1	TRBV29-1	CSVGHLGGEQFF	TGCAGCGTGGGCCATCTGGGCGGTGAGCAGTTCTTC
few	NA	TRBJ1-2	TRBV4-3	CASSQEQEIYGYTF	TGCGCCAGCAGCCAAGAACAGGAGATCTATGGCTACACCTTC
few	NA	TRBJ2-2	TRBV10-3	CAIEPSSDTGELFF	TGTGCCATCGAACCCTCATCGGACACCGGGGAGCTGTTTTTT
NA	NA	TRBJ1-2	TRBV5-1	CASSLDRNGYTF	TGCGCCAGCAGCTTGGATAGGAACGGCTACACCTTC
few	TRBD1	TRBJ2-6	TRBV4-3	CASSQDLQGLLSGANVLTF	TGCGCCAGCAGCCAAGATCTACAGGGGCTTCTCTCTGGGGCCAACGTCCTGACTTTC
NA	NA	TRBJ2-3	TRBV5-4	CASSTTDTQYF	TGTGCCAGCAGCACAACAGATACGCAGTATTTT
NA	NA	TRBJ1-3	TRBV29-1	CSVRSLSGNTIYF	TGCAGCGTTCGGTCCCTCTCTGGAAACACCATATATTTT
NA	TRBD2	TRBJ2-1	TRBV2	CASRLSRSASGAYNEQFF	TGTGCCAGCCGATTAAGCCGCTCCGCTAGCGGGGCCTACAATGAGCAGTTCTTC
NA	NA	TRBJ1-2	TRBV7-9	CASSLYSGYGYTF	TGTGCCAGCAGCCTCTATTCAGGCTATGGCTACACCTTC
NA	NA	TRBJ1-1	TRBV7-9	CASSLGFNTEAFF	TGTGCCAGCAGCTTAGGGTTTAACACTGAAGCTTTCTTT
few	NA	TRBJ2-3	TRBV29-1	CSVELADTQYF	TGCAGCGTTGAGTTAGCAGATACGCAGTATTTT
few	NA	TRBJ2-5	TRBV6-6	CASSGGDRGETQYF	TGTGCCAGCAGTGGCGGGGACAGAGGGGAGACCCAGTACTTC
many	NA	TRBJ2-5	TRBV15	CATSRGTVQETQYF	TGTGCCACCAGCAGAGGGACAGTCCAAGAGACCCAGTACTTC
many	NA	TRBJ2-1	TRBV5-1	CASSLQWYEQFF	TGCGCCAGCAGCTTGCAGTGGTATGAGCAGTTCTTC
NA	TRBD2	TRBJ2-3	TRBV9	CASSVPQTLAGGKDTQYF	TGTGCCAGCAGCGTACCTCAAACGCTAGCGGGGGGGAAAGATACGCAGTATTTT
few	TRBD2	TRBJ2-3	TRBV30	CAWSVLADPGDTQYF	TGTGCCTGGAGTGTACTAGCGGACCCTGGGGATACGCAGTATTTT
few	TRBD1	TRBJ2-5	TRBV7-2	CASSLALRGQGQTQYF	TGTGCCAGCAGCTTAGCGCTAAGGGGGCAGGGCCAAACCCAGTACTTC
many	NA	TRBJ2-6	TRBV12-5	CASGSTVPSGANVLTF	TGTGCTAGTGGTTCCACTGTTCCCTCTGGGGCCAACGTCCTGACTTTC
few	NA	TRBJ2-7	TRBV18	CASSPSLYEQYF	TGTGCCAGCTCACCAAGCCTCTACGAGCAGTACTTC
few	NA	TRBJ2-7	TRBV14	CASSQDWGPYEQYF	TGTGCCAGCAGCCAAGACTGGGGCCCCTACGAGCAGTACTTC
NA	NA	TRBJ2-1	TRBV30	CAWSVQREQFF	TGTGCCTGGAGTGTACAGCGTGAGCAGTTCTTC
many	TRBD1	TRBJ2-1	TRBV10-3	CAISESLQGLRDNEQFF	TGTGCCATCAGTGAGTCCCTACAGGGGTTGAGGGACAATGAGCAGTTCTTC
few	NA	TRBJ2-5	TRBV7-2	CASSPGIGGRPPKTQYF	TGTGCCAGCAGCCCAGGCATCGGAGGCAGACCTCCAAAGACCCAGTACTTC
few	NA	TRBJ1-2	TRBV30	CALTGTNTYGYTF	TGTGCCTTAACCGGGACAAATACCTATGGCTACACCTTC
few	TRBD2	TRBJ2-1	TRBV7-3	CASSSLADNEQFF	TGTGCCAGCAGCTCACTAGCGGACAATGAGCAGTTCTTC
NA	NA	TRBJ1-4	TRBV2	CASSEKGSEEKLFF	TGTGCCAGCAGTGAGAAAGGGTCGGAAGAAAAACTGTTTTTT
NA	TRBD2	TRBJ2-1	TRBV7-2	CASSRSGSRDEQFF	TGTGCCAGCAGTCGTAGCGGGAGTAGGGATGAGCAGTTCTTC
few	NA	TRBJ1-1	TRBV30	CAWSVPNTEAFF	TGTGCCTGGAGTGTCCCGAACACTGAAGCTTTCTTT
few	TRBD1	TRBJ1-1	TRBV7-9	CASSTTGTEFTEAFF	TGTGCCAGCAGCACAACCGGGACAGAGTTTACTGAAGCTTTCTTT
few	TRBD1	TRBJ2-3	TRBV7-9	CASSLAMGQTTDTQYF	TGTGCCAGCAGCTTAGCCATGGGACAGACCACAGATACGCAGTATTTT
few	NA	TRBJ2-1	TRBV12-5	CASGLGRIQRGNEQFF	TGTGCTAGTGGTTTGGGCAGGATTCAACGAGGTAATGAGCAGTTCTTC
NA	NA	TRBJ1-1	TRBV5-1	CASSPGGPNTEAFF	TGCGCCAGCAGTCCCGGCGGGCCGAACACTGAAGCTTTCTTT
few	NA	TRBJ1-1	TRBV7-9	CASSLDRATEAFF	TGTGCCAGCAGCTTAGACAGGGCCACTGAAGCTTTCTTT
NA	NA	TRBJ2-5	TRBV2	CASGLHSGTQYF	TGTGCCAGCGGACTACATTCAGGGACCCAGTACTTC
NA	NA	TRBJ1-1	TRBV9	CASSVAPNTEAFF	TGTGCCAGCAGCGTAGCACCCAACACTGAAGCTTTCTTT
few	NA	TRBJ2-2	TRBV11-3	CASSGTPVNTGELFF	TGTGCCAGCAGCGGGACTCCAGTAAACACCGGGGAGCTGTTTTTT
NA	NA	TRBJ2-1	TRBV5-1	CASSPPGDEQFF	TGCGCCAGCAGCCCCCCCGGGGATGAGCAGTTCTTC
few	NA	TRBJ2-1	TRBV5-1	CASSPDSGFNEQFF	TGCGCCAGCAGCCCGGATTCCGGGTTTAATGAGCAGTTCTTC
NA	NA	TRBJ2-1	TRBV9	CASSAYSNNEQFF	TGTGCCAGCAGCGCCTACTCTAACAATGAGCAGTTCTTC
few	NA	TRBJ1-3	TRBV4-3	CASSQDSGSGNTIYF	TGCGCCAGCAGCCAAGATTCAGGGAGCGGAAACACCATATATTTT
once	TRBD1	TRBJ1-2	TRBV5-4	CASSRGQGVYGYTF	TGTGCCAGCAGCAGAGGACAGGGGGTCTATGGCTACACCTTC
few	NA	TRBJ1-6	TRBV19	CASRIGRNSPLHF	TGTGCCAGTAGGATCGGTAGGAATTCACCCCTCCACTTT
few	NA	TRBJ1-2	TRBV2	CASRAGTSNYGYTF	TGTGCCAGCAGGGCCGGGACATCAAACTATGGCTACACCTTC